The 29 T cell receptor beta chains given below trace back to one sample, sequenced in a study of blood T cell repertoires in COVID-19. Assay used: immunoSEQ multiplex PCR; TCRdb lists only in-frame clones, some missing. The sample shows fewer than 250,000 clones, 88% of them seen only once. The specimen sequenced was peripheral blood. These receptors all stem from a human donor in a cohort sampled during active COVID-19.

J is TRBJ1-2 and V is TRBV11-2; D not certain. Germline lookup yields CDR1 SGHAT and CDR2 FQNNGV. V dropped 0 bases and J dropped 2 bases, with 4 bases sitting between them. This CDR3 contains 13 residues. In DNA, the CDR3 is TGTGCCAGCAGCTTAGATAGAAACTATGGCTACACCTTC. Its translation: CASSLDRNYGYTF. The full variable domain, completed using reference TRBV11-2 and TRBJ1-2, is EAGVAQSPRYKIIEKRQSVAFWCNPISGHATLYWYQQILGQGPKLLIQFQNNGVVDDSQLPKDRFSAERLKGVDSTLKIQPAKLEDSAVYLCASSLDRNYGYTFGSGTRLTVV.

The CDR3: CASSLAGRQPQHF. The DNA for the CDR3 is TGTGCCAGCAGTTTGGCAGGGCGTCAGCCCCAGCATTTT. The chain combines TRBV28 with TRBJ1-5, with D possibly being TRBD1 (5 bases). CDR3 length: 13 amino acids. The germline CDR1 and CDR2 sequences are MDHEN and SYDVKM. V was trimmed by 3 bases and J by 6 bases, leaving 9 bases between them.

This sequence joins TRBV4-3 and TRBJ2-5; D unresolved. V dropped 1 base and J dropped 5 bases, with 11 bases sitting between them. CDR1 and CDR2 (germline): LGHNA, YSLEER. This CDR3 comprises 14 residues. CDR3 nucleotide sequence: TGCGCCAGCAGCCAAGGATTATCCCGGGAGACCCAGTACTTC. Translated, it gives CASSQGLSRETQYF.

The chain uses TRBV30 and TRBJ2-1, with D unresolved. There are 12 residues in the CDR3. CDR1 and CDR2 from the germline V gene are GTSNPN and SVGIG (reference sequence). V shed 0 bases and J shed 11 bases, with 11 bases lying between them. The DNA for the CDR3 is TGTGCCTGGAGTGTAGTACAATTACAGCAGTTCTTC. This encodes CAWSVVQLQQFF.

The gene calls are TRBV5-6 and TRBJ1-1, with D hard to call. The V end was cut by 2 bases, the J end by 6 bases, with 11 bases between. The CDR3 runs 13 residues. The germline V gene has CDR1 SGHDT and CDR2 YYEEEE. The CDR3 DNA is TGTGCCAGCAGCTTATCCCTCCCAGCTGAAGCTTTCTTT. Encoded protein: CASSLSLPAEAFF.

V gene TRBV5-1 combines with J gene TRBJ2-1; no clear D. The CDR3 length is 14 residues. Looked up from germline, CDR1 is SGHRS and CDR2 is YFSETQ. V lost 1 base, J lost 7 bases, and 12 bases lay in between. In DNA form, the CDR3 reads TGCGCCAGCAGCTTGATCGGGTTTCGGAATGAGCAGTTCTTC. Translating gives CASSLIGFRNEQFF.

V and J are TRBV12-5 and TRBJ1-5; no clear D. Germline values: CDR1 LGHNT, CDR2 FRNRAP. V was trimmed by 5 bases and J by 4 bases, leaving 3 bases between them. This CDR3 is built from 11 residues. The DNA of the CDR3 is TGTGCTAGTGGTGCGAATCAGCCCCAGCATTTT. It encodes CASGANQPQHF.

The sample holds one count of this clone. The chain has TRBV18 and TRBJ2-7; maybe TRBD1 (6 bases). The CDR3 has 15 amino acids. Germline V gene data show CDR1 as KGHSH and CDR2 as LQKENI. The V end lost 3 bases, the J end lost 4 bases, and 16 bases lay between the germline ends. CDR3 residues: CASSPGTMGQYEQYF. The CDR3 bases are TGTGCCAGCTCACCCGGGACAATGGGGCAGTACGAGCAGTACTTC.

The gene calls are TRBV5-1 and TRBJ2-7; 8 nucleotides match TRBD1. V lost 4 bases and J lost 2; bases outside the gene matches: 8. Germline V lookup: CDR1 SGHRS, CDR2 YFSETQ. The CDR3 runs 15 residues. CDR3 residues: CASSPRQGTTYEQYF. Here the CDR3 DNA reads TGCGCCAGCAGCCCTCGACAGGGGACCACCTACGAGCAGTACTTC.

This clone is a singleton in its sample. The V and J genes are TRBV29-1 and TRBJ1-1; D might be TRBD1 (6 bases). Between the trimmed V and J ends, which lost 2 bases and 1 base, there was a span of 11 bases. There are 14 residues in the CDR3. CDR1 and CDR2 (germline): SQVTM, ANQGSEA. CDR3 sequence: CSVENRASNTEAFF. The CDR3 DNA sequence: TGCAGCGTTGAAAACAGGGCATCGAACACTGAAGCTTTCTTT.

This clone was recorded only once. The genes are TRBV30 and TRBJ1-2; D unresolved. CDR1 is GTSNPN and CDR2 is SVGIG in the germline V gene (reference sequence). Trimming cost V 6 bases and J 5 bases, with 13 bases left between them. The CDR3 spans 12 residues. The CDR3 DNA follows: TGTGCCTGTGAGCGGGGAGGGTATGGCTACACCTTC. It yields the protein CACERGGYGYTF.

The chain combines TRBV5-4 with TRBJ2-3; D possibly corresponds to TRBD2 (6 bases). Deletions cut 4 bases from V and 1 base from J, with 22 bases between. This CDR3 region has 18 residues. The germline V gene has CDR1 SGHNT and CDR2 YYREEE (reference sequence). The CDR3, as DNA: TGTGCCAGCAGCCCCGACCCTCCCGGGACTTTCCGCACAGATACGCAGTATTTT. It yields the protein CASSPDPPGTFRTDTQYF.

The V gene is TRBV18, the J gene TRBJ2-1, with D unresolved. Germline CDR1 is KGHSH and CDR2 is LQKENI. The CDR3 has 15 residues. The ends were cut back, 2 bases at V and 9 bases at J, with 17 bases in the middle. This CDR3 is CASSPSLSPRSEQFF. CDR3 sequence (DNA): TGTGCCAGCTCACCATCGCTATCACCTAGGAGTGAGCAGTTCTTC.

This chain joins TRBV2 and TRBJ1-1; D is possibly TRBD1 (5 bases). Trimming stripped 1 base from V and 1 base from J, with 16 bases between. The CDR3 has 17 amino acids. Germline-derived CDR1 and CDR2 are SNHLY and FYNNEI. CDR3 nucleotide sequence: TGTGCCAGCAGTGAAGGTGGGTTAGGGGCGGAGAACACTGAAGCTTTCTTT. It encodes CASSEGGLGAENTEAFF.

The chain links TRBV21-1 to TRBJ2-2; the D call in the table, TRBD2, was not verified against the DNA. TRBV21-1 is an annotated pseudogene. The CDR3 has 17 residues. CDR3 bases: TGTGCCAGCAGCACCGTCCGAGGCAATTCGAACACCGGGGAGCTGTTTTTT. Its translation: CASSTVRGNSNTGELFF.

The table lists this clone with a count of one. The CDR3: CASSLVGVSVAKNIQYF. The CDR3 DNA reads TGTGCCAGCAGCTTAGTGGGCGTTTCCGTAGCCAAAAACATTCAGTACTTC. This chain connects TRBV11-2 to TRBJ2-4, with D uncertain. The germline V gene encodes CDR1 SGHAT and CDR2 FQNNGV. Trimming took off 1 base at V and 0 bases at J, with 13 bases between the two ends. CDR3 length: 17 amino acids.

The rearrangement uses TRBV28 and TRBJ1-6; the match to TRBD1 covers 8 bases. After removal of 6 bases from V and 7 bases from J, the junction contained 14 bases not matched to a gene. Germline CDR1 reads MDHEN; CDR2 reads SYDVKM. CDR3 size: 17 residues. DNA for the CDR3: TGTGCCAGCAGACTCGTCGGACAGGGCTTAGGGAATTCACCCCTCCACTTT. Amino acid sequence: CASRLVGQGLGNSPLHF.

This rearrangement joins TRBV3-1 (or the pseudogene TRBV3-2) to TRBJ2-3; TRBD2 might be the D (6 bases). The V end lost 4 bases, the J end lost 6 bases, and 11 bases lay between the germline ends. Germline-derived CDR1 and CDR2 are LGHDT and YNNKEL (reference sequence). CDR3 length equals 13 residues. The DNA of the CDR3 is TGTGCCAGCAGCCCCGGGAGCAAGGATACGCAGTATTTT. Translated: CASSPGSKDTQYF.

This chain connects TRBV11-2 to TRBJ2-1; D is undetermined. V was pared by 1 base and J by 0 bases, with 7 bases between. The CDR3 runs to 15 residues. The germline V gene has CDR1 SGHAT and CDR2 FQNNGV. CDR3 loop: CASSLAFSSYNEQFF. The CDR3 region has the DNA TGTGCCAGCAGCTTAGCGTTTAGCTCCTACAATGAGCAGTTCTTC.

The chain has TRBV19 and TRBJ2-4, with 10 bases aligning to TRBD1. CDR3 length: 16 amino acids. The V gene's germline CDR1 is LNHDA and CDR2 SQIVND (reference sequence). After removal of 4 bases from V and 8 bases from J, the junction contained 11 bases not matched to a gene. For the CDR3, the DNA is TGTGCCAGTAGTAGAGATGCCGGACAGGGGGGGTACATTCAGTACTTC. This sequence encodes CASSRDAGQGGYIQYF.

The chain links TRBV29-1 to TRBJ2-7; 9 bases map to TRBD1. The V segment lost 6 bases and the J segment 7 bases; nucleotides outside the gene matches: 4. Germline V CDR1 and CDR2: SQVTM, ANQGSEA. The CDR3 spans 11 residues. The CDR3 nucleotides read TGCAGCGTGGGGACAGGGCGAGAGCAGTACTTC. Protein sequence: CSVGTGREQYF.

The J gene is TRBJ1-1, the V gene TRBV4-1, with 9 bases lining up with TRBD1. This CDR3 is 15 amino acids long. V dropped 8 bases and J dropped 1; count of bases not matched to a gene: 8. CDR1 and CDR2 from the germline V gene are MGHRA and YSYEKL. CDR3 sequence (DNA): TGCGCCAGCCAAAGGGGACAGGGCAAGAACACTGAAGCTTTCTTT. Protein product: CASQRGQGKNTEAFF.

The CDR3 sequence: CASSPPPGLATDTQYF. The CDR3 nucleotides are TGTGCCAGCAGTCCCCCCCCGGGACTAGCCACAGATACGCAGTATTTT. The J gene is TRBJ2-3, the V gene TRBV7-9; 9 nucleotides agree with TRBD2. CDR3 size: 16 residues. Germline V lookup: CDR1 SEHNR, CDR2 FQNEAQ (reference sequence). The trim removed 6 bases at V and 2 bases at J, leaving 9 bases unmatched.

V gene TRBV5-4 combines with J gene TRBJ2-2; 7 nucleotides align to TRBD2. V shed 2 bases, J shed 2 bases, and the junction held 12 bases outside the gene matches. CDR1 SGHNT and CDR2 YYREEE come from the germline V gene (reference sequence). The CDR3 length is 18 residues. This chain's CDR3 is CASSFQPIPGGNTGELFF. The CDR3 DNA sequence: TGTGCCAGCAGCTTCCAACCCATCCCGGGGGGAAACACCGGGGAGCTGTTTTTT.

This clone came up a few times. This chain links TRBV11-1 with TRBJ2-1; D gene unclear. The V gene lost 1 base and the J gene lost 7 bases, with 8 bases spanning the gap. Per the germline V gene, CDR1 is SGHAT and CDR2 is FQDESV (reference sequence). CDR3 length: 13 amino acids. CDR3 loop: CASSLGAGNEQFF. CDR3 DNA: TGTGCCAGCAGCTTAGGGGCTGGGAATGAGCAGTTCTTC.

The chain recombines TRBV3-1 (or the pseudogene TRBV3-2) with TRBJ2-7, with 7 bases that match TRBD2. The V gene's germline CDR1 is LGHDT and CDR2 YNNKEL (reference sequence). This CDR3 contains 12 residues. The V gene end was trimmed by 3 bases and the J gene end by 5 bases; junction bases not matched to a gene: 1. CDR3 amino acids: CASSHTSDEQYF. The CDR3 DNA sequence: TGTGCCAGCAGCCATACTAGCGACGAGCAGTACTTC.

The gene calls are TRBV4-3 and TRBJ1-4, with a tentative D call TRBD1 (6 bases). This CDR3 has 13 amino acids. Trimming took 3 bases from V and 6 from J, leaving 8 bases between them. Germline lookup yields CDR1 LGHNA and CDR2 YSLEER. CDR3 nucleotides: TGCGCCAGCAGCCATAACAGGGATGAAAAACTGTTTTTT. It specifies CASSHNRDEKLFF.

This clone has at least ten counts. V is TRBV4-2 and J is TRBJ2-1; 11 bases map to TRBD2. This CDR3 comprises 16 residues. In germline, CDR1 is LGHNA, CDR2 YNFKEQ. J gave up 5 bases and V 2 bases, and 5 bases lay outside the gene matches. In nucleotides, the CDR3 is TGTGCCAGCAGCCAACATGGACTAGCGGGTAACAATGAGCAGTTCTTC. This translates into CASSQHGLAGNNEQFF.

This chain connects TRBV5-1 to TRBJ2-3; 7 bases are a match to TRBD1. There are 16 residues in the CDR3. Trimming took 4 bases from V and 1 from J; bases not matched to a gene: 9. Per the germline V gene, CDR1 is SGHRS and CDR2 is YFSETQ. The CDR3 loop reads CASSPVGQGGTDTQYF. CDR3 bases: TGCGCCAGCAGCCCCGTCGGGCAGGGGGGCACAGATACGCAGTATTTT.